The rows below give T cell receptor beta chains drawn from one sample of a study of T cell responses to AZD1222 COVID-19 vaccine. The assay was immunoSEQ multiplex PCR, and TCRdb's table has in-frame clones only and misses some. Of some 160,000 clones in the sample, approximately 91% were seen once. The starting material was peripheral blood, obtained on day 0 of AZD1222 vaccination. These receptors all stem from an adult in good health. Both conserved end residues are part of each CDR3. Fields, in order: V gene, clone size, D gene, J gene, CDR3 protein, CDR3 DNA. The D gene is left open where the match is weak. Some rows have no size entry. The others give once, few or many, or a class for an expanded clone.

>TRBV14|NA|TRBD1|TRBJ2-2
CASSQDLGTGYTGELFF
TGTGCCAGCAGCCAAGATCTGGGGACAGGATACACCGGGGAGCTGTTTTTT
>TRBV30|NA|NA|TRBJ2-5
CAWSPPLETQYF
TGTGCCTGGAGTCCCCCCCTAGAGACCCAGTACTTC
>TRBV20-1|NA|NA|TRBJ1-1
CSASLVGGNTEAFF
TGCAGTGCTAGTCTCGTCGGGGGGAACACTGAAGCTTTCTTT
>TRBV7-2|NA|NA|TRBJ1-4
CASSLVAKATNEKLFF
TGTGCCAGCAGCTTAGTGGCAAAAGCAACTAATGAAAAACTGTTTTTT
>TRBV5-4|NA|NA|TRBJ2-5
CASSFGETQYF
TGTGCCAGCAGCTTCGGGGAGACCCAGTACTTC
>TRBV7-2|NA|NA|TRBJ2-7
CASSSGGSSYEQYF
TGTGCCAGCAGCTCCGGAGGGAGCTCCTACGAGCAGTACTTC
>TRBV7-8|few|NA|TRBJ1-1
CASSLYGAGDTEAFF
TGTGCCAGCAGCTTATATGGTGCAGGGGACACTGAAGCTTTCTTT
>TRBV28|NA|TRBD1|TRBJ1-5
CASSSTPTGGYSNQPQHF
TGTGCCAGCAGTTCAACGCCCACAGGGGGCTATAGCAATCAGCCCCAGCATTTT
>TRBV29-1|NA|TRBD1|TRBJ2-7
CSVEGTGGLYEQYF
TGCAGCGTCGAGGGGACAGGGGGCCTCTACGAGCAGTACTTC
>TRBV7-2|NA|NA|TRBJ2-3
CASSLGGQTDTQYF
TGTGCCAGCAGCTTAGGAGGGCAGACAGATACGCAGTATTTT
>TRBV6-5|NA|TRBD1|TRBJ2-2
CASRRDRGNTGELFF
TGTGCCAGCAGGCGGGACAGGGGCAACACCGGGGAGCTGTTTTTT
>TRBV19|NA|NA|TRBJ1-3
CASSISGDGNTIYF
TGTGCCAGTAGTATTTCAGGGGATGGAAACACCATATATTTT
>TRBV19|NA|TRBD1|TRBJ2-7
CASSYGQDGSYEQYF
TGTGCCAGTAGTTATGGACAGGACGGCTCCTACGAGCAGTACTTC
>TRBV28|once|NA|TRBJ1-6
CASSLSQGLGTLYNSPLHF
TGTGCCAGCAGTTTAAGTCAAGGGTTGGGGACTCTCTATAATTCACCCCTCCACTTT
>TRBV20-1|once|NA|TRBJ1-1
CSGVVLAEAFF
TGCAGTGGGGTTGTCTTAGCTGAAGCTTTCTTT
>TRBV7-9|NA|NA|TRBJ1-1
CASSLAEGTEAFF
TGTGCCAGCAGCTTAGCAGAAGGCACTGAAGCTTTCTTT
>TRBV7-9|NA|TRBD2|TRBJ2-3
CASSSLAGGTDTQYF
TGTGCCAGCAGCTCACTAGCGGGAGGGACAGATACGCAGTATTTT
>TRBV28|NA|NA|TRBJ1-3
CASSLGLNSGNTIYF
TGTGCCAGCAGCCTAGGACTAAACTCTGGAAACACCATATATTTT
>TRBV14|NA|NA|TRBJ1-6
CASSQDVPSNSPLHF
TGTGCCAGCAGCCAAGATGTCCCCAGCAATTCACCCCTCCACTTT
>TRBV3-1/TRBV3-2|NA|NA|TRBJ2-2
CASSQGHRSGYSNTGELFF
TGTGCCAGCAGCCAAGGGCACCGTAGCGGATATTCGAACACCGGGGAGCTGTTTTTT
>TRBV3-1/TRBV3-2|NA|NA|TRBJ2-1
CASSSTYSRDATYNEQFF
TGTGCCAGCAGCTCAACTTACTCCCGGGACGCAACCTACAATGAGCAGTTCTTC
>TRBV15|NA|TRBD1|TRBJ2-2
CATSRRGQGAFGELFF
TGTGCCACCAGCAGACGTGGACAGGGGGCTTTTGGGGAGCTGTTTTTT
>TRBV4-2|NA|TRBD1|TRBJ1-1
CASSQTDRGKDTEAFF
TGTGCCAGCAGCCAGACGGACAGGGGGAAGGACACTGAAGCTTTCTTT
>TRBV7-2|NA|NA|TRBJ1-6
CASSLGVAGRLPLHF
TGTGCCAGCAGCTTAGGGGTAGCAGGGCGGTTACCCCTCCACTTT
>TRBV20-1|NA|NA|TRBJ2-7
CSARGTMEQYF
TGCAGTGCTAGAGGTACCATGGAGCAGTACTTC
>TRBV29-1|NA|NA|TRBJ2-7
CSARRDTAEQYF
TGCAGCGCCCGCCGGGACACTGCCGAGCAGTACTTC
>TRBV6-2/TRBV6-3|NA|TRBD2|TRBJ2-7
CASSYLSGRSPYEQYF
TGTGCCAGCAGTTACTTAAGCGGGAGGTCCCCCTACGAGCAGTACTTC
>TRBV5-1|NA|NA|TRBJ2-5
CASSLSGDGTQYF
TGCGCCAGCAGCTTGAGTGGAGATGGGACCCAGTACTTC
>TRBV6-1|NA|TRBD1|TRBJ1-1
CATLDNRGDTEAFF
TGTGCCACACTCGACAACAGGGGTGACACTGAAGCTTTCTTT